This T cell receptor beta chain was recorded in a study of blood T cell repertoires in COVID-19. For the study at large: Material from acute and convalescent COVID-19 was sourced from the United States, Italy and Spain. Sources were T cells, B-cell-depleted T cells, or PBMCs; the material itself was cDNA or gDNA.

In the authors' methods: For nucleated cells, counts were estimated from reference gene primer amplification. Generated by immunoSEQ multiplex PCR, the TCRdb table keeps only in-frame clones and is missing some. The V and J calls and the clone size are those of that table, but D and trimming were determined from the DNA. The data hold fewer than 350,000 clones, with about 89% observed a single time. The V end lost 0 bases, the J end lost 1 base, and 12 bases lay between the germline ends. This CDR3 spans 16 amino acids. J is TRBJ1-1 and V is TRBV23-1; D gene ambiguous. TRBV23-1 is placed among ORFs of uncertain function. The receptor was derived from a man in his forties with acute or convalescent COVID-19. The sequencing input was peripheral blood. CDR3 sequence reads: CASSQSEGRENTEAFF. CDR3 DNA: TGCGCCAGCAGTCAATCAGAGGGTAGGGAGAACACTGAAGCTTTCTTT.